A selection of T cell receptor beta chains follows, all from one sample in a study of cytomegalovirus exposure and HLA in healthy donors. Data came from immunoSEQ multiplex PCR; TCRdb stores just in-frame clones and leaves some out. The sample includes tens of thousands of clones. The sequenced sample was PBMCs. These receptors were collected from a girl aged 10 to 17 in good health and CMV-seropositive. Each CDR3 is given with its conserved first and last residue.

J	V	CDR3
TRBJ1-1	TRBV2	CASSDWEYTEAFF
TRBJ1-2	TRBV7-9	CASSFQEVYGYTF
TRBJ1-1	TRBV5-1	CASRDAEDLAFF
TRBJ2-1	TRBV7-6	CAARGDNEQFF
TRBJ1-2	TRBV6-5	CASSRGQGVWGYTF
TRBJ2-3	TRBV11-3	CASTSETSRYF
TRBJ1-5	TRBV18	CASSPNRILSGRVTYSNQPQHF
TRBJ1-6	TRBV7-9	CASSLTQGISPLHF
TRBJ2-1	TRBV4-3	CASSQNAGGLIEQFF
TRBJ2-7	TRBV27	CASSRGGISNEQYF
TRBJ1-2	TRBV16	CASSQRDTANYGYTF
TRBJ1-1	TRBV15	CATSSRQGWEAFF
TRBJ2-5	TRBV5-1	CASSRTGLGETQYF
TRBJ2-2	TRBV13	CASSLGRTGELFF
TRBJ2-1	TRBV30	CACPRLAGRNEQFF
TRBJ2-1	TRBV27	CASSSTGPSYNEQFF
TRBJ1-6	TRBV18	CASSPRTASYNSPLHF
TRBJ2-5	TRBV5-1	CASSPTGNMEETQYF
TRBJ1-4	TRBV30	CAWTTGSEKLFF
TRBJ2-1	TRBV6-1	CASSVSRDRVLVNEQFF
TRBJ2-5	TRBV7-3	CASSLYSGTQETQYF
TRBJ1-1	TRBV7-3	CASSLSTGFEAFF
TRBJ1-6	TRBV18	CASSPRGGEDSPLHF
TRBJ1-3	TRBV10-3	CAISRGEGAGNTIYF
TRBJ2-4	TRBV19	CASSKIGVVDIQYF
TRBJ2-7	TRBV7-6	CASSSGLAGSYEQYF
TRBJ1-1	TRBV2	CASRGQGVTEAFF
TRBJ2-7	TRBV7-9	CASSLGDRGDEQYF
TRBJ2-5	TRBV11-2	CASSLAGWETQYF
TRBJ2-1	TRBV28	CASSPPGHVNEQFF
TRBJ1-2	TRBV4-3	CASSQDHSGSWGYTF
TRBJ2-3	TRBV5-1	CASSLAPGQSTDTQYF
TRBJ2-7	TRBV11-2	CASTLPAGDGSEQYF
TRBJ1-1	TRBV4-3	CASSRGRDSSEAFF
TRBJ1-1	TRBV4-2	CASSETAGPRLAEAFF
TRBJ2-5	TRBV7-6	CASSRYAETQYF
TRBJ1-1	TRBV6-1	CASSELTGGNTEAFF
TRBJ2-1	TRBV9	CASSADSGRGLDEQFF
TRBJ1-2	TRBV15	CATSRDFGSGLDYGYTF
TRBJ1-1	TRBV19	CASGEVGAFF
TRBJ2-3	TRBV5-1	CASSPQRGDRDTQYF
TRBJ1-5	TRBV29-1	CSVGHGNSNQPQHF
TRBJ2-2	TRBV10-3	CAASRGEELFF
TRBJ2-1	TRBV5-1	CASSRGWDYNEQFF
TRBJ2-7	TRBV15	CATSRGGQGAREQYF
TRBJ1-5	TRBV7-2	CASSLGSDQPQHF
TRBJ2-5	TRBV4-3	CASSLSLAGGQETQYF
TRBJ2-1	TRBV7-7	CASSAYRTPSSINEQFF
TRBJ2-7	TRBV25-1	CASSESSRGENEQYF
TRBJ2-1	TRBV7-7	CASSFGGADNEQFF
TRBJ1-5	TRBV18	CASSPDRGGNQPQHF
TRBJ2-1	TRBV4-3	CASSQGTDNNEQFF
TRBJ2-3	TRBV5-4	CASSWAGTSGSTDTQYF
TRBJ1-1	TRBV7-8	CASSLYGQIMNTEAFF